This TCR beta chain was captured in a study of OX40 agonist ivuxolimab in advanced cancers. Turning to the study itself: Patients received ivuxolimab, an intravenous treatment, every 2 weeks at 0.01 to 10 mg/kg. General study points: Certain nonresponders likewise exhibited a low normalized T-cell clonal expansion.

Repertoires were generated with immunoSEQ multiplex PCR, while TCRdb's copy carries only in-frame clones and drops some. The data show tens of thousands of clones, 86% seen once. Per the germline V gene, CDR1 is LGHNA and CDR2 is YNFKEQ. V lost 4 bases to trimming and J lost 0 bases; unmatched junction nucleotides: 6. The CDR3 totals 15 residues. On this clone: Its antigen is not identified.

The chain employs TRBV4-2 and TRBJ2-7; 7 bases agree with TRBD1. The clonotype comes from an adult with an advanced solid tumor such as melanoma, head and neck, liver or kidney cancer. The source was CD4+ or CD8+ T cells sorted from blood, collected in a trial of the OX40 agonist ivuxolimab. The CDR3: CASSLGGLPSYEQYF. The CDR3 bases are TGTGCCAGCAGCCTAGGGGGCTTACCCTCCTACGAGCAGTACTTC.